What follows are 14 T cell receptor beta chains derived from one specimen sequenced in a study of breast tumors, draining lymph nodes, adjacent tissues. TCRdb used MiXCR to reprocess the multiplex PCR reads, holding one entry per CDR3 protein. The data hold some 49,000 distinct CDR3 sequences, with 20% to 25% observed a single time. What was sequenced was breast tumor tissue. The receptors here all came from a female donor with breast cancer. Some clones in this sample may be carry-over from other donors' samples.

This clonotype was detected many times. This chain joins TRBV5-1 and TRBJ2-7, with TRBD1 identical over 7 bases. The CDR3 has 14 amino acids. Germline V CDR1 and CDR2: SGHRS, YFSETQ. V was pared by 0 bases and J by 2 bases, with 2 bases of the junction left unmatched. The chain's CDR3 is CASSLEGAPYEQYF. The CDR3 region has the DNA TGCGCCAGCAGCTTGGAGGGGGCCCCCTACGAGCAGTACTTC. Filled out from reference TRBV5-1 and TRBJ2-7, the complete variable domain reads KAGVTQTPRYLIKTRGQQVTLSCSPISGHRSVSWYQQTPGQGLQFLFEYFSETQRNKGNFPGRFSGRQFSNSRSEMNVSTLELGDSALYLCASSLEGAPYEQYFGPGTRLTVT.

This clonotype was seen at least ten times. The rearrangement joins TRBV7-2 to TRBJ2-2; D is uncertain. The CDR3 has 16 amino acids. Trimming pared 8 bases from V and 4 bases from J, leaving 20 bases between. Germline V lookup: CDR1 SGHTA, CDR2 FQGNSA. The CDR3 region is CASPMAPALGTGELFF. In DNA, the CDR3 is TGTGCCAGCCCGATGGCCCCCGCGCTGGGCACCGGGGAGCTGTTTTTT.

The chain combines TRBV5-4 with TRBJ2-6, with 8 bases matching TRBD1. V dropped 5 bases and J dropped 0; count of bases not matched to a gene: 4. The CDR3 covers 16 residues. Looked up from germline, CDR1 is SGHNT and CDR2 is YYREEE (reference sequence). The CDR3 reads CASRGTGGSGANVLTF. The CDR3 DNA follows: TGTGCCAGCAGGGGGACAGGAGGCTCTGGGGCCAACGTCCTGACTTTC.

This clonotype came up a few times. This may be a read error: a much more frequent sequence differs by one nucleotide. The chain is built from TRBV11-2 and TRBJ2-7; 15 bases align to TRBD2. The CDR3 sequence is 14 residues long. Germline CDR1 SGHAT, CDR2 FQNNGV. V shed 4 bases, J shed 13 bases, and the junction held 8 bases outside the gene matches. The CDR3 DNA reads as TGTGCCAGCAGCTCGGGACTAGCGGGAGGAGTAACATACTTC. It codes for CASSSGLAGGVTYF. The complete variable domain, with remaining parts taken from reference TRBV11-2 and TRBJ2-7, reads EAGVAQSPRYKIIEKRQSVAFWCNPISGHATLYWYQQILGQGPKLLIQFQNNGVVDDSQLPKDRFSAERLKGVDSTLKIQPAKLEDSAVYLCASSSGLAGGVTYFGPGTRLTVT.

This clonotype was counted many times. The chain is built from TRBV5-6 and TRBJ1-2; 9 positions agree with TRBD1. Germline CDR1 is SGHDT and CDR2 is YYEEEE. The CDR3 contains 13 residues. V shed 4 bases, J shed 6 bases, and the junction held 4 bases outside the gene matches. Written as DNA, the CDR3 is TGTGCCAGCAGCCTCCGACAGGGGGATGGCTACACCTTC. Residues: CASSLRQGDGYTF.

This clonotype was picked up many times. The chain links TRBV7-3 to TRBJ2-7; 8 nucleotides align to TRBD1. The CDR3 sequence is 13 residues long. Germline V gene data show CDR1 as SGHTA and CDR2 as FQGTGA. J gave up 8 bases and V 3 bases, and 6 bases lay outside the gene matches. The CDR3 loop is CASSFGTGDKQYF. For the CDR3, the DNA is TGTGCCAGCAGCTTCGGGACAGGCGACAAGCAGTACTTC.

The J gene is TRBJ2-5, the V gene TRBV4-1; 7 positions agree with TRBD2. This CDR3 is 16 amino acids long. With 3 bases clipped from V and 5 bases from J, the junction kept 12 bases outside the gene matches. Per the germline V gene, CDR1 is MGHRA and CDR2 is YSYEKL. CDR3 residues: CASSQDGGEGRETQYF. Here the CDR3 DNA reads TGCGCCAGCAGCCAGGACGGTGGGGAGGGCCGGGAGACCCAGTACTTC.

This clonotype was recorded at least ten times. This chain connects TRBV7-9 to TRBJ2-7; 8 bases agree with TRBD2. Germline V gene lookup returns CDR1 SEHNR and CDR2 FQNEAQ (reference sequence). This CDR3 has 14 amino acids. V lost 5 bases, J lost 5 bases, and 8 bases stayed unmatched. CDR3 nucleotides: TGTGCCAGCAGCGCCTCGGGGGGGATGGACGAGCAGTACTTC. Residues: CASSASGGMDEQYF.

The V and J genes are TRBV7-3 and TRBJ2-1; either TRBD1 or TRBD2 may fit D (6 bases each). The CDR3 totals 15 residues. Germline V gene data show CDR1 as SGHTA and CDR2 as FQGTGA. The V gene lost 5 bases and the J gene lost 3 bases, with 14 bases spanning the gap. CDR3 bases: TGTGCCAGCAGCCCTATCGGGGGCTTCTACAATGAGCAGTTCTTC. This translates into CASSPIGGFYNEQFF.

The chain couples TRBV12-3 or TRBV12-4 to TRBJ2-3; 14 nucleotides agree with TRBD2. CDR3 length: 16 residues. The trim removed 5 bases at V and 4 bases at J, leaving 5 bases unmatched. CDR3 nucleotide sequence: TGTGCCAGCAGTCACGGGACTAGCGGGAGCGCAGATACGCAGTATTTT. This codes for CASSHGTSGSADTQYF.

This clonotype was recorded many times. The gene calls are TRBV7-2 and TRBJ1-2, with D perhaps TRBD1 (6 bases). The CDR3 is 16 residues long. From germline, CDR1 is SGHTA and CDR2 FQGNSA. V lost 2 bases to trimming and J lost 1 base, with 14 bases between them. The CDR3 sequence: CASSLPTGRNNYGYTF. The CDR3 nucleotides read TGTGCCAGCAGCTTACCAACAGGGCGGAATAACTATGGCTACACCTTC.

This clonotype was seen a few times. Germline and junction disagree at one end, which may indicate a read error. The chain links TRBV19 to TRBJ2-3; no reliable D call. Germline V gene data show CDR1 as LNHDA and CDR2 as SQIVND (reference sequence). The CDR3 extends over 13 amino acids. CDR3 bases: TGTGTCAGTAGTATTCCGTCCACAGATACGCAGTATTTT. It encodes CVSSIPSTDTQYF.

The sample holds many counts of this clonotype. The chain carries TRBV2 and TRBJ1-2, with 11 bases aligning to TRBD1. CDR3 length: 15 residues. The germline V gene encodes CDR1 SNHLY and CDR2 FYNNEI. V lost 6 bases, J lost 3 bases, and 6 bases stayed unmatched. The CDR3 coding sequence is TGTGCCAGCAGGGAGGACAGGGGGCTTCACTATGGCTACACCTTC. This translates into CASREDRGLHYGYTF. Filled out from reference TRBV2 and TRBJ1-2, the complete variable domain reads EPEVTQTPSHQVTQMGQEVILRCVPISNHLYFYWYRQILGQKVEFLVSFYNNEISEKSEIFDDQFSVERPDGSNFTLKIRSTKLEDSAMYFCASREDRGLHYGYTFGSGTRLTVV.

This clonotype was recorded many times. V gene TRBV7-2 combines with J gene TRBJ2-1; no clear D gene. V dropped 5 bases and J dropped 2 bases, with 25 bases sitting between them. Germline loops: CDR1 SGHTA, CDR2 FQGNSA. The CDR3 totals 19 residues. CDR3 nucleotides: TGTGCCAGCAGCCATACCCCCTCCCAAGTGGGGTTCACCTACAATGAGCAGTTCTTC. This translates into CASSHTPSQVGFTYNEQFF. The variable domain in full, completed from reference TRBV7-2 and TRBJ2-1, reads GAGVSQSPSNKVTEKGKDVELRCDPISGHTALYWYRQSLGQGLEFLIYFQGNSAPDKSGLPSDRFSAERTGGSVSTLTIQRTQQEDSAVYLCASSHTPSQVGFTYNEQFFGPGTRLTVL.